This T cell receptor (beta chain) was identified during a study of shared clonotypes between healthy human individuals. Donors included only healthy HIV-negative adults lacking recent acute infections or vaccinations. The donor cohort consisted entirely of Caucasian adults residing in Nashville, Tennessee. Deep level was the assay's run setting. Assay: immunoSEQ multiplex PCR; the TCRdb copy retains only in-frame clones and omits some. The data hold 75,000 to 100,000 clones, with around half observed a single time. This clone has only a few counts. Its antigen remains unidentified. Study observations and caveats: Only blood was sampled; tissue repertoires likely differ.

Sequenced: PBMCs. The clonotype originates from a woman between 40 and 55 years old in good health. Some clones in this sample may be carry-over from other donors' samples.

CDR3 nucleotides: TGTGCCAGCCTACCGGGACAGGGAGCTCAAGAGACCCAGTACTTC. This codes for CASLPGQGAQETQYF. The chain is built from TRBV6-6 and TRBJ2-5, with TRBD1 matching 9 bases. The V segment lost 8 bases and the J segment 2 bases; nucleotides outside the gene matches: 9. The CDR3 has 15 amino acids. CDR1 is MNHNY, CDR2 SVGAGI, per germline (reference sequence).